Each of the 26 T cell receptor beta chains below was sequenced from the same sample in a study of control samples from healthy donors and cancer patients. The protocol was immunoSEQ multiplex PCR, while the TCRdb copy is restricted to in-frame clones and leaves out a portion. The sample carries tens of thousands of clones, 90% to 95% recorded once. The sequencing input was blood. Source of these receptors: a young man in good health.

V is TRBV6-5 and J is TRBJ1-1; possibly TRBD1 for D (6 bases). CDR3 length equals 12 residues. Germline CDR1 MNHEY, CDR2 SVGAGI. Trimming cost V 6 bases and J 7 bases, with 12 bases left between them. Here the CDR3 reads CASRKGGDEAFF. The CDR3 region has the DNA TGTGCCAGCAGGAAGGGGGGGGATGAAGCTTTCTTT.

The sample holds one count of this clone. The chain is built from TRBV9 and TRBJ2-7; 8 bases are a match to TRBD1. V trimming: 0 bases; J trimming: 4 bases; junction bases outside the gene matches: 3. The V gene's germline CDR1 is SGDLS and CDR2 YYNGEE. This CDR3 region has 14 residues. The CDR3 bases are TGTGCCAGCAGCGTAGCTCGACAGGGGTACGAGCAGTACTTC. It specifies CASSVARQGYEQYF. Full variable domain (rest looked up from reference TRBV9 and TRBJ2-7): DSGVTQTPKHLITATGQRVTLRCSPRSGDLSVYWYQQSLDQGLQFLIQYYNGEERAKGNILERFSAQQFPDLHSELNLSSLELGDSALYFCASSVARQGYEQYFGPGTRLTVT.

The chain combines TRBV6-5 with TRBJ1-6; the match to TRBD1 covers 7 bases. The V and J ends lost 1 base and 7 bases, in that order; junction bases with no gene match: 4. CDR3 length: 15 residues. Germline CDR1 reads MNHEY; CDR2 reads SVGAGI. The CDR3 sequence is CASSYLGQTNSPLHF. The CDR3 DNA reads TGTGCCAGCAGTTACTTGGGACAGACCAATTCACCCCTCCACTTT.

The chain carries TRBV7-9 and TRBJ1-4; no firm D call. Between the trimmed V and J ends, which lost 2 bases and 8 bases, there was a span of 12 bases. The CDR3 runs 14 residues. The germline V gene encodes CDR1 SEHNR and CDR2 FQNEAQ (reference sequence). CDR3 nucleotide sequence: TGTGCCAGCAGCTTAACCGAGGGCAGGGAAAAACTGTTTTTT. This codes for CASSLTEGREKLFF.

CDR3 bases: TGTGCCAGCAGCCTGGAGTATGGCTCCTATAATTCACCCCTCCACTTT. Its translation is CASSLEYGSYNSPLHF. The chain joins TRBV11-2 to TRBJ1-6; D is uncertain. V lost 5 bases and J lost 0, with 11 bases in between. This CDR3 comprises 16 residues. Germline V CDR1 and CDR2: SGHAT, FQNNGV.

J is TRBJ1-2 and V is TRBV28; D is uncertain. V lost 2 bases to trimming and J lost 3 bases, with 7 bases between them. There are 13 residues in the CDR3. Germline values: CDR1 MDHEN, CDR2 SYDVKM. The CDR3 loop reads CASSLPGYYGYTF. The CDR3 nucleotides are TGTGCCAGCAGTTTACCGGGGTACTATGGCTACACCTTC.

The chain is built from TRBV4-1 and TRBJ1-2; D is unclear. Germline CDR1 is MGHRA and CDR2 is YSYEKL. This CDR3 contains 12 residues. Trimming removed 0 bases from V and 6 bases from J, with 5 bases in between. CDR3 bases: TGCGCCAGCAGCCAAGACAGTCATGGCTACACCTTC. Protein product: CASSQDSHGYTF.

The gene calls are TRBV5-6 and TRBJ2-7; weak D call: TRBD1 (6 bases). The CDR3 has 13 amino acids. Germline loops: CDR1 SGHDT, CDR2 YYEEEE. The V end was cut by 3 bases, the J end by 2 bases, with 9 bases between. As DNA, the CDR3 is TGTGCCAGCAGCTGGACAGACGCCTACGAGCAGTACTTC. It encodes CASSWTDAYEQYF.

J is TRBJ2-1 and V is TRBV2, with TRBD2 as a possible D gene (6 bases). CDR1 is SNHLY and CDR2 is FYNNEI in the germline V gene. V was pared by 4 bases and J by 13 bases, with 17 bases between. This CDR3 has 13 residues. CDR3 residues: CASSGGVWSLQFF. As DNA, the CDR3 is TGTGCCAGCAGTGGGGGGGTTTGGAGCCTCCAGTTCTTC. The full variable domain, rest sourced from reference TRBV2 and TRBJ2-1, is EPEVTQTPSHQVTQMGQEVILRCVPISNHLYFYWYRQILGQKVEFLVSFYNNEISEKSEIFDDQFSVERPDGSNFTLKIRSTKLEDSAMYFCASSGGVWSLQFFGPGTRLTVL.

This rearrangement joins TRBV6-5 to TRBJ2-2; TRBD2 might be the D (5 bases). The V gene lost 4 bases and the J gene lost 2 bases, with 11 bases spanning the gap. CDR3 length: 15 residues. Germline V gene sequence: CDR1 MNHEY, CDR2 SVGAGI. CDR3 protein: CASSSGLLNTGELFF. CDR3 DNA sequence: TGTGCCAGCAGTTCCGGACTTCTCAACACCGGGGAGCTGTTTTTT.

A single count supports this clone. One end of the junction fails to match germline, which may point to a read error. The chain is built from TRBV19 and TRBJ1-1, with 7 bases matching TRBD1. Looked up from germline, CDR1 is LNHDA and CDR2 is SQIVND (reference sequence). The CDR3 extends over 14 amino acids. CDR3 sequence: CASSVDRAPTEAFF. CDR3 in DNA: TGTGCCAGTAGTGTAGACAGGGCGCCCACTGAAGCTTTCTTT.

J is TRBJ2-3 and V is TRBV30; D may match TRBD1 or TRBD2 (5 bases each). Trimming pared 5 bases from V and 2 bases from J, leaving 14 bases between. CDR1 and CDR2 from the germline V gene are GTSNPN and SVGIG (reference sequence). The CDR3 consists of 14 residues. CDR3 sequence: CAWHRGRDTDTQYF. CDR3 nucleotides: TGTGCCTGGCACCGGGGCCGAGACACAGATACGCAGTATTTT. The whole variable domain, remainder taken from reference TRBV30 and TRBJ2-3, is SQTIHQWPATLVQPVGSPLSLECTVEGTSNPNLYWYRQAAGRGLQLLFYSVGIGQISSEVPQNLSASRPQDRQFILSSKKLLLSDSGFYLCAWHRGRDTDTQYFGPGTRLTVL.

The chain couples TRBV4-1 to TRBJ1-4; a weak D match, TRBD1 (6 bases). V gave up 7 bases and J gave up 0 bases, with 18 bases separating them. The CDR3 totals 17 residues. In germline, CDR1 is MGHRA, CDR2 YSYEKL. The CDR3 DNA is TGCGCCAGCAACCGACCGGACAGCGCAGCAACTAATGAAAAACTGTTTTTT. Its protein product is CASNRPDSAATNEKLFF.

The CDR3 DNA is TGTGCCAGCACGGCTTTCGTTGGGGGGGATGAGCAGTTCTTC. It is translated as CASTAFVGGDEQFF. The rearrangement links TRBV6-4 to TRBJ2-1; 7 bases fit TRBD2. CDR1 and CDR2 from the germline V gene are MRHNA and SNTAGT. The CDR3 has 14 residues. V shed 7 bases, J shed 8 bases, and the junction held 11 bases outside the gene matches.

V usage is TRBV11-3 and J usage is TRBJ1-3; D perhaps matches TRBD1 (5 bases). Germline values: CDR1 SGHNT, CDR2 YENEEA. The CDR3 extends over 14 amino acids. V lost 5 bases and J lost 6, with 14 bases in between. CDR3 nucleotides: TGTGCCAGCAGCCGAGGGACCGCCGAAAACACCATATATTTT. It translates to CASSRGTAENTIYF. Drawing the rest from reference TRBV11-3 and TRBJ1-3, the complete variable domain is EAGVVQSPRYKIIEKKQPVAFWCNPISGHNTLYWYLQNLGQGPELLIRYENEEAVDDSQLPKDRFSAERLKGVDSTLKIQPAELGDSAVYLCASSRGTAENTIYFGEGSWLTVV.

The rearrangement links TRBV28 to TRBJ1-6; 9 bases are shared with TRBD1. Trimming took 9 bases from V and 6 from J; bases not matched to a gene: 6. The CDR3 contains 14 residues. The germline gives CDR1 MDHEN, CDR2 SYDVKM. CDR3 region: CASYRGLGNSPLHF. The CDR3 nucleotides read TGTGCCAGTTACAGGGGGCTTGGTAATTCACCCCTCCACTTT.

The chain employs TRBV15 and TRBJ2-3; a possible D gene is TRBD1 (6 bases). Per the germline V gene, CDR1 is LNHNV and CDR2 is YYDKDF (reference sequence). The V gene lost 3 bases and the J gene lost 2 bases, with 15 bases spanning the gap. CDR3 length: 16 residues. This CDR3 reads CATSSRGPPPTDTQYF. CDR3 DNA sequence: TGTGCCACCAGCAGCAGGGGACCTCCACCCACAGATACGCAGTATTTT.

The rearrangement links TRBV11-1 to TRBJ1-1; D might be TRBD1 (5 bases). The CDR3 contains 12 residues. Germline CDR1 is SGHAT and CDR2 is FQDESV (reference sequence). Trimming pared 3 bases from V and 10 bases from J, leaving 12 bases between. The DNA for the CDR3 is TGTGCCAGCAGCTTGCCACCGGGGGGAGCTTTCTTT. It encodes CASSLPPGGAFF. Full variable domain (missing parts from reference TRBV11-1 and TRBJ1-1): EAEVAQSPRYKITEKSQAVAFWCDPISGHATLYWYRQILGQGPELLVQFQDESVVDDSQLPKDRFSAERLKGVDSTLKIQPAELGDSAMYLCASSLPPGGAFFGQGTRLTVV.

The chain has TRBV19 and TRBJ1-2; D is ambiguous. This CDR3 is 13 amino acids long. Per germline, CDR1 LNHDA and CDR2 SQIVND (reference sequence). The V gene lost 2 bases and the J gene lost 2 bases, with 6 bases spanning the gap. CDR3 bases: TGTGCCAGTAGTATAAAGATAAACTATGGCTACACCTTC. It is translated as CASSIKINYGYTF.

V is TRBV4-2 and J is TRBJ2-1, with TRBD1 matching 9 bases. CDR1 and CDR2 (germline): LGHNA, YNFKEQ. The CDR3 covers 15 residues. J lost 7 bases, V lost 0 bases, and 4 bases had no gene match. Here the CDR3 DNA reads TGTGCCAGCAGCCAAGAGGGACAGGGAGGGAATGAGCAGTTCTTC. It specifies CASSQEGQGGNEQFF.

This chain joins TRBV18 and TRBJ2-7; the D call may be TRBD1 or TRBD2 (5 bases each). V lost 3 bases, J lost 7 bases, and 19 bases lay in between. CDR1 and CDR2 (germline): KGHSH, LQKENI. This CDR3 has 15 residues. CDR3 sequence (DNA): TGTGCCAGCTCACCGGGGACGACTTCGCTTGGAGAGCAGTACTTC. Its protein product is CASSPGTTSLGEQYF. The full variable domain, completed using reference TRBV18 and TRBJ2-7, is NAGVMQNPRHLVRRRGQEARLRCSPMKGHSHVYWYRQLPEEGLKFMVYLQKENIIDESGMPKERFSAEFPKEGPSILRIQQVVRGDSAAYFCASSPGTTSLGEQYFGPGTRLTVT.

The V call is TRBV11-2, the J call TRBJ2-1; 7 bases are shared with TRBD2. The CDR3 runs 13 residues. Germline lookup yields CDR1 SGHAT and CDR2 FQNNGV. Trimming removed 5 bases from V and 6 bases from J; junction bases left unmatched: 4. The CDR3, as DNA: TGTGCCAGCAGCGTCGGACTAGTCAATGAGCAGTTCTTC. Translation: CASSVGLVNEQFF. Complete variable domain (other parts from reference TRBV11-2 and TRBJ2-1): EAGVAQSPRYKIIEKRQSVAFWCNPISGHATLYWYQQILGQGPKLLIQFQNNGVVDDSQLPKDRFSAERLKGVDSTLKIQPAKLEDSAVYLCASSVGLVNEQFFGPGTRLTVL.

V usage is TRBV6-5 and J usage is TRBJ1-2, with D unclear. Per the germline V gene, CDR1 is MNHEY and CDR2 is SVGAGI. V was pared by 5 bases and J by 4 bases, with 11 bases between. The CDR3 loop spans 13 amino acids. The CDR3 protein is CASSPRSGYGYTF. The CDR3 nucleotides are TGTGCCAGCAGTCCCAGGTCCGGCTATGGCTACACCTTC.

This chain joins TRBV7-9 and TRBJ2-4; possibly TRBD2 for D (6 bases). This CDR3 spans 13 amino acids. V gave up 5 bases and J gave up 9 bases, with 14 bases separating them. Germline values: CDR1 SEHNR, CDR2 FQNEAQ (reference sequence). CDR3 sequence: CASSPRDSPIQYF. The CDR3 nucleotides read TGTGCCAGCAGCCCTCGGGACTCCCCCATTCAGTACTTC.

V is TRBV7-9 and J is TRBJ1-3; no clear D gene. Germline V gives CDR1 SEHNR, CDR2 FQNEAQ (reference sequence). This CDR3 comprises 15 residues. Trimming pared 1 base from V and 4 bases from J, leaving 11 bases between. The CDR3 bases are TGTGCCAGCAGCTTAGGTCCTCAAACAGGAAACACCATATATTTT. It yields the protein CASSLGPQTGNTIYF. The whole variable domain, filled in from reference TRBV7-9 and TRBJ1-3, reads DTGVSQNPRHKITKRGQNVTFRCDPISEHNRLYWYRQTLGQGPEFLTYFQNEAQLEKSRLLSDRFSAERPKGSFSTLEIQRTEQGDSAMYLCASSLGPQTGNTIYFGEGSWLTVV.

The gene calls are TRBV3-1 (or the pseudogene TRBV3-2) and TRBJ1-1, with D perhaps TRBD1 (5 bases). CDR3 length equals 16 residues. Deletions cut 4 bases from V and 5 bases from J, with 20 bases between. The germline gives CDR1 LGHDT, CDR2 YNNKEL (reference sequence). In DNA form, the CDR3 reads TGTGCCAGCAGCCCCCAGGGCGGAGGGGCGGTGACTGAAGCTTTCTTT. Protein: CASSPQGGGAVTEAFF.